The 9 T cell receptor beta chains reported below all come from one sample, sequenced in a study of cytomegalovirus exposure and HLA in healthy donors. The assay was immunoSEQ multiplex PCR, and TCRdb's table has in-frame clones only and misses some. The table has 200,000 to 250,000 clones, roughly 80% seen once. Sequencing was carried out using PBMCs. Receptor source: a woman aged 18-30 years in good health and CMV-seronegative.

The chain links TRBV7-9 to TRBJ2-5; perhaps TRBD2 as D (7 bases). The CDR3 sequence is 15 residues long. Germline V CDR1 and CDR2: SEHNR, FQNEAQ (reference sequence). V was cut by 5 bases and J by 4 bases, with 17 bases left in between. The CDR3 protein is CASSLGASGIETQYF. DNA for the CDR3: TGTGCCAGCAGCCTGGGGGCTAGCGGAATAGAGACCCAGTACTTC.

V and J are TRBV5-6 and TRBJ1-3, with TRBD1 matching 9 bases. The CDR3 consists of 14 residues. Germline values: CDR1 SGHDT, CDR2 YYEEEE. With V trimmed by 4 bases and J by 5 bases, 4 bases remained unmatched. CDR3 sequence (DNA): TGTGCCAGCAGCCCCGGGACAGGGAGAAACACCATATATTTT. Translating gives CASSPGTGRNTIYF.

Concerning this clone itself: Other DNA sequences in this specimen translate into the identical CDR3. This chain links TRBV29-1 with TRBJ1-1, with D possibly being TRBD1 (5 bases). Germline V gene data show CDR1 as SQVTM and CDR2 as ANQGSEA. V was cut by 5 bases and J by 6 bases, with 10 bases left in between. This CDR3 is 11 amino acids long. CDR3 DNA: TGCAGCGTTCGCCAGGGCGCTGAAGCTTTCTTT. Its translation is CSVRQGAEAFF.

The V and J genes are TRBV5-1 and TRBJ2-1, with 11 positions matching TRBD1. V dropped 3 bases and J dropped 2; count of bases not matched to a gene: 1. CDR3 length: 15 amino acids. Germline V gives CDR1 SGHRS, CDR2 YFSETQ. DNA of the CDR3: TGCGCCAGCAGCTCGGGACAGGGGGCCTACAATGAGCAGTTCTTC. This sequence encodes CASSSGQGAYNEQFF.

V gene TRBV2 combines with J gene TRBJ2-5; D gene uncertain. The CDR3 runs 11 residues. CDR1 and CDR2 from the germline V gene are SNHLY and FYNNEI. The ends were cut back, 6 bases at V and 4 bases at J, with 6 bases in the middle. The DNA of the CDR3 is TGTGCCAGCAGCCCGACAGAGACCCAGTACTTC. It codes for CASSPTETQYF.

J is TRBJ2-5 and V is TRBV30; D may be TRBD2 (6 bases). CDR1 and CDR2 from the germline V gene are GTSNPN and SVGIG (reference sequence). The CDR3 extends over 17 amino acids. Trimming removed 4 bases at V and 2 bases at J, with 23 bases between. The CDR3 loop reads CAWIPSRLGNLQETQYF. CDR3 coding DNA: TGTGCCTGGATTCCTTCCCGACTAGGCAACTTGCAAGAGACCCAGTACTTC.

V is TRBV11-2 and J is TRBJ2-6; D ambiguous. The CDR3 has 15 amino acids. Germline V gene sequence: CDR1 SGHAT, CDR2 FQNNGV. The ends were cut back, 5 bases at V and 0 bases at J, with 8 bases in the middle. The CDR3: CASSPYNSGANVLTF. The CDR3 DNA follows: TGTGCCAGCAGCCCTTACAACTCTGGGGCCAACGTCCTGACTTTC. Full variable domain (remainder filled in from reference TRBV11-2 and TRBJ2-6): EAGVAQSPRYKIIEKRQSVAFWCNPISGHATLYWYQQILGQGPKLLIQFQNNGVVDDSQLPKDRFSAERLKGVDSTLKIQPAKLEDSAVYLCASSPYNSGANVLTFGAGSRLTVL.

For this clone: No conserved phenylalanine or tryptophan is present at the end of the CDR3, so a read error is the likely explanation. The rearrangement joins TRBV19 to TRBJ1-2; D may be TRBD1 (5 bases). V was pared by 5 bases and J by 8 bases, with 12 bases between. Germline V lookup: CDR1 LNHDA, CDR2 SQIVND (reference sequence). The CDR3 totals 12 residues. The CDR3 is CASSVRGEGYTL. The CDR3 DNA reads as TGTGCCAGTAGTGTACGAGGGGAGGGCTACACCCTC.

The CDR3 region has the DNA TGTGCCACCAGCAGAGATGTAGGTAACACCGGGGAGCTGTTTTTT. Amino acid sequence: CATSRDVGNTGELFF. The chain carries TRBV15 and TRBJ2-2; no clear D gene. Trimming took 0 bases from V and 2 from J, leaving 7 bases between them. Looked up from germline, CDR1 is LNHNV and CDR2 is YYDKDF (reference sequence). The CDR3 covers 15 residues.